This T cell receptor beta chain was recorded in a study of T-cell memory formation after mild COVID-19. MiXCR, run by TCRdb on the 5' RACE reads, gives a single entry per CDR3 protein. Seen here are over 70,000 distinct CDR3 sequences, about an eighth observed once, and the top ten hold roughly a quarter. This clonotype showed up just a few times. Sequenced: PBMCs or a T cell subset sorted from them (not recorded which). This sequence was found in an adult woman who had mild COVID-19 (a few samples of this study predate the infection). Cell type and time point are not known.

In nucleotides, the CDR3 is TGTGCCAGCAGTCTACTCGGGGTAAGAAGGGAATACGAGCAGTACTTC. This translates into CASSLLGVRREYEQYF. The gene calls are TRBV27 and TRBJ2-7; the D gene is possibly TRBD2 (5 bases). This CDR3 region has 16 residues. Trimming stripped 5 bases from V and 4 bases from J, with 21 bases between. Germline V gene lookup returns CDR1 MNHEY and CDR2 SMNVEV (reference sequence).